A single T cell receptor (beta chain) is shown here with its context. The antigen it binds to is not known. Base qualities are not at hand, and no much larger clone is one base apart. This specimen comes from a study of T cell changes during pregnancy in multiple sclerosis (dated by TCRdb to about 2019). General notes on the study: In women with multiple sclerosis, the researchers looked at how the T cell repertoire shifted as pregnancy progressed.

The CDR3 contains 15 residues, cysteine and phenylalanine counted. The read is trimmed to its CDR3 DNA, 45 bases read in frame from base 1. Reading the germline V gene gives CDR1 MGHRA and CDR2 YSYEKL. V is clipped by 1 base and J by 3 bases, and the sequence between their germline boundaries is 13 bases long. Libraries were made using the immunoSEQ multiplex PCR assay. Entries here come from immuneACCESS through TCRdb and include only in-frame sequences with V and J called. Some clones fail to appear in such tables; in the studies checked, an unresolved V gene covers under half of the shortfall, and the cause of the remainder is unknown. The sample table contains approximately 43,000 clones; only one count was recorded for about 94% of them. Roughly 8.1% of the sample rests with the top ten.

Specimen: CD8+ T cells from peripheral blood mononuclear cells, collected in the third trimester of pregnancy. The sequence links TRBV4-1 to TRBJ2-7; no D gene is confidently identified. This receptor was taken from a female donor with multiple sclerosis, enrolled in a pregnancy study. The nucleotide sequence is given as TGCGCCAGCAGCCAAGGATCACCAGCGAGCTACGAGCAGTACTTC. The resulting protein is CASSQGSPASYEQYF.